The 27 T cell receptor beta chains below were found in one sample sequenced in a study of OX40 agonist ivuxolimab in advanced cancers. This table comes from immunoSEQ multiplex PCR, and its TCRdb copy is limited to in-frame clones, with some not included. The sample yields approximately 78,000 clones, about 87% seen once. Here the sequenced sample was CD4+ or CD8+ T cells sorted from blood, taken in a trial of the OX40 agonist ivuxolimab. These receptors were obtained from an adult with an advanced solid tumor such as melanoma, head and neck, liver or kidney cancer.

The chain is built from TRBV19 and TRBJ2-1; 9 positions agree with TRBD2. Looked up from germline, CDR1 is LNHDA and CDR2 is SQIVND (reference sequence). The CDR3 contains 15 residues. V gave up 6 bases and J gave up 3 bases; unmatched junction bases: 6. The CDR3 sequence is CASRFGREGYNEQFF. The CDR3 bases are TGTGCCAGTAGGTTCGGGCGGGAGGGCTACAATGAGCAGTTCTTC. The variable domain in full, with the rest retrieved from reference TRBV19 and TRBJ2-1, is DGGITQSPKYLFRKEGQNVTLSCEQNLNHDAMYWYRQDPGQGLRLIYYSQIVNDFQKGDIAEGYSVSREKKESFPLTVTSAQKNPTAFYLCASRFGREGYNEQFFGPGTRLTVL.

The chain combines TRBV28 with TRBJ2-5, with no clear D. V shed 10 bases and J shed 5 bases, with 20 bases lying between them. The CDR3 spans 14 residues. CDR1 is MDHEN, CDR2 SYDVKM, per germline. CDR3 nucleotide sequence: TGTGCCACCAGCCCCCCCGAGGCCGGGGAGACCCAGTACTTC. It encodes CATSPPEAGETQYF.

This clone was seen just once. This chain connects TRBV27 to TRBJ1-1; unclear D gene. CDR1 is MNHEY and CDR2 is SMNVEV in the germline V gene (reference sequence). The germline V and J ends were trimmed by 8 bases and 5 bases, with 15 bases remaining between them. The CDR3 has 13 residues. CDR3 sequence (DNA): TGTGCCAGCGGATCCCGCCCCCCTACTGAAGCTTTCTTT. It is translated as CASGSRPPTEAFF.

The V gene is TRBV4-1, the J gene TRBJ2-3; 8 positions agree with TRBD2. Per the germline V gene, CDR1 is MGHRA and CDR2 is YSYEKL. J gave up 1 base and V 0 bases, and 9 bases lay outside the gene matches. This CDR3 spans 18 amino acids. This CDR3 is CASSQDPGRGRRTDTQYF. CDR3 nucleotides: TGCGCCAGCAGCCAAGACCCCGGGAGGGGACGACGCACAGATACGCAGTATTTT.

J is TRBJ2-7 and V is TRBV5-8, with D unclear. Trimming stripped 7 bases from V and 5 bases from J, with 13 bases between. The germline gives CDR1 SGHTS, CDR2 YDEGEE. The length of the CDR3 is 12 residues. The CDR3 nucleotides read TGTGCCAGCGGAACCTATAGGGACGAGCAGTACTTC. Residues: CASGTYRDEQYF.

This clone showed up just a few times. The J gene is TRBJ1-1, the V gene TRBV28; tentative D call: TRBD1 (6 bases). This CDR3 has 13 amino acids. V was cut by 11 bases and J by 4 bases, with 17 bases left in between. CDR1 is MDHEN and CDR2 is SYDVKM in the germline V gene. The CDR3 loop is CALTGLSGTEAFF. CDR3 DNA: TGTGCCCTCACAGGGCTCAGTGGCACTGAAGCTTTCTTT.

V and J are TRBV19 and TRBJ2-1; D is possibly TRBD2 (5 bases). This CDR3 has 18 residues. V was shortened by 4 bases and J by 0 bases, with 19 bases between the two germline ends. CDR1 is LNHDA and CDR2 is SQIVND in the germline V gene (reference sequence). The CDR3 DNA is TGTGCCAGTAGTACACGGCGGGCTTCCACAAGCTCCTACAATGAGCAGTTCTTC. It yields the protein CASSTRRASTSSYNEQFF.

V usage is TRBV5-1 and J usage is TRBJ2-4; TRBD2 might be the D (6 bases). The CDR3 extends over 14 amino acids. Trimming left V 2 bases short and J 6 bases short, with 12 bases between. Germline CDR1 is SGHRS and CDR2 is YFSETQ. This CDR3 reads CASSFGQEGNIQYF. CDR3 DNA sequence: TGCGCCAGCAGCTTTGGGCAGGAGGGAAACATTCAGTACTTC.

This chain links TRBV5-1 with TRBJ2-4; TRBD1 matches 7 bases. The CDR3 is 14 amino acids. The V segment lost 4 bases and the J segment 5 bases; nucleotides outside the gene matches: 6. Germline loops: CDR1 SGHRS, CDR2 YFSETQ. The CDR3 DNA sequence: TGCGCCAGCAGCCCACAGGGGAGTGAAAACATTCAGTACTTC. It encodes CASSPQGSENIQYF.

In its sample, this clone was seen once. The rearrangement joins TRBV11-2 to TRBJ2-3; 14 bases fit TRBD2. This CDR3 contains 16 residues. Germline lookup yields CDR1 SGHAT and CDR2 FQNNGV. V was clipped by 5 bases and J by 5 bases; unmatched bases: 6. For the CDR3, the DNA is TGTGCCAGCAGCCGGGGACTAGCGGGAGAGCTAGATACGCAGTATTTT. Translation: CASSRGLAGELDTQYF.

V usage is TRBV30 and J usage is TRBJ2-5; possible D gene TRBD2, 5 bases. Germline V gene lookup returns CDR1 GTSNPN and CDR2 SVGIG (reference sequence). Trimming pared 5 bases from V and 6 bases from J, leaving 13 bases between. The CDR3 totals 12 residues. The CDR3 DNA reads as TGTGCCTGGGTCAAGGTCGGGAAGACCCAGTACTTC. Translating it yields CAWVKVGKTQYF.

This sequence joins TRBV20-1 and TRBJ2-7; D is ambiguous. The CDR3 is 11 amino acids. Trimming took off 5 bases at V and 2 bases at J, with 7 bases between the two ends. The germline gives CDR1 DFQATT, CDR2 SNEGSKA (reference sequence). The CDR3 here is CSAAHTYEQYF. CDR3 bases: TGCAGTGCTGCCCATACCTACGAGCAGTACTTC.

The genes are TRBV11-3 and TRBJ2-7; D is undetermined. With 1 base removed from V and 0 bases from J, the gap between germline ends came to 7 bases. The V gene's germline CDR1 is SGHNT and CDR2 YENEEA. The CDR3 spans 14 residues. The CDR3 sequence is CASSLVAVSYEQYF. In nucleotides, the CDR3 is TGTGCCAGCAGCTTAGTTGCAGTCTCCTACGAGCAGTACTTC.

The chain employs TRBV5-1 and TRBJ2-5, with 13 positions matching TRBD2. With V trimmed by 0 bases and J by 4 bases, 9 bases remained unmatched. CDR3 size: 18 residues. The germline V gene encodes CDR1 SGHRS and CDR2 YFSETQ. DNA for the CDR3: TGCGCCAGCAGCTTGGGGCCGGGACTAGCGGGGTTTCGAGAGACCCAGTACTTC. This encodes CASSLGPGLAGFRETQYF.

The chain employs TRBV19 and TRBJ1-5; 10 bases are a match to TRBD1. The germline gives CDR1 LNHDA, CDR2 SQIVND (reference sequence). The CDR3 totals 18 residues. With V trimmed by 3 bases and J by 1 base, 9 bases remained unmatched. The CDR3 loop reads CASSIADRGRSSNQPQHF. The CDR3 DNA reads TGTGCCAGTAGTATTGCGGACAGGGGGAGATCAAGCAATCAGCCCCAGCATTTT.

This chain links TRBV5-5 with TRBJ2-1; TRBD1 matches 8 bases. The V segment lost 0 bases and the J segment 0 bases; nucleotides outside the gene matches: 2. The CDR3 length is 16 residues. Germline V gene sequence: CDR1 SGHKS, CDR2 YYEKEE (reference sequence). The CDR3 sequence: CASSLGQGNSYNEQFF. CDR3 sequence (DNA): TGTGCCAGCAGCTTGGGACAGGGGAACTCCTACAATGAGCAGTTCTTC.

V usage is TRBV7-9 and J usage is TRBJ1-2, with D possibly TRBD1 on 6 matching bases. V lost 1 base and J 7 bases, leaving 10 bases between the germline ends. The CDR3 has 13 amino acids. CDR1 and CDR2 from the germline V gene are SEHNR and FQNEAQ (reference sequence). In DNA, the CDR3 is TGTGCCAGCAGCTTAGGGACAGAGGCTGGCTACACCTTC. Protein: CASSLGTEAGYTF.

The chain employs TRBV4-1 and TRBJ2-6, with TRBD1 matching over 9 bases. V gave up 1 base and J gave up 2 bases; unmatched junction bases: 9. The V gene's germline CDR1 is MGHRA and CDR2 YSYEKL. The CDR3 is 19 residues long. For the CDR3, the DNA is TGCGCCAGCAGCCAAGTGGGCGGGACAGGGTTTCCTGGGGCCAACGTCCTGACTTTC. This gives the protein CASSQVGGTGFPGANVLTF.

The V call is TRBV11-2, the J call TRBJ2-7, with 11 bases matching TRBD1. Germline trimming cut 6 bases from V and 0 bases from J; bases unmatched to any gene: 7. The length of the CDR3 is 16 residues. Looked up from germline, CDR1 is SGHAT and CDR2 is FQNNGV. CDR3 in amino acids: CASRHPGTGGSYEQYF. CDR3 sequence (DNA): TGTGCCAGCAGACATCCCGGGACAGGGGGCTCCTACGAGCAGTACTTC.

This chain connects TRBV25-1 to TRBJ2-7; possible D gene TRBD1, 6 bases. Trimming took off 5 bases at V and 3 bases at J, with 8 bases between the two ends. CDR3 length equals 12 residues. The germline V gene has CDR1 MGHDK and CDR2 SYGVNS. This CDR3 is CASSRDIYEQYF. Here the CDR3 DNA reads TGTGCCAGCAGTCGGGACATCTACGAGCAGTACTTC.

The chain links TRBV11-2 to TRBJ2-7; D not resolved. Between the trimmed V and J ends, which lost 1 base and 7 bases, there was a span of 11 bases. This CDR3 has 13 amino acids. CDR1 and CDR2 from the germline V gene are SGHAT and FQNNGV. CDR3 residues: CASSLGAQGEQYF. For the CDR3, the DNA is TGTGCCAGCAGCTTAGGGGCCCAAGGGGAGCAGTACTTC.

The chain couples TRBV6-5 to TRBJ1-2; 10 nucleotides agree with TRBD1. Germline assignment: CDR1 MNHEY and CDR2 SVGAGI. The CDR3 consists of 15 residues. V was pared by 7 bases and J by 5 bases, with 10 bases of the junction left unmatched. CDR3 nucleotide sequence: TGTGCCAGCACCGAGAACCGGGACAGGGGATATGGCTACACCTTC. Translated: CASTENRDRGYGYTF.

CDR3 loop: CASSEVVGPAGETQYF. CDR3 coding DNA: TGTGCCAGCAGTGAGGTAGTGGGGCCCGCGGGGGAGACCCAGTACTTC. This chain uses TRBV6-1 with TRBJ2-5, with D perhaps TRBD2 (6 bases). The CDR3 spans 16 residues. The V end was cut by 3 bases, the J end by 5 bases, with 19 bases between. From germline, CDR1 is MNHNS and CDR2 SASEGT.

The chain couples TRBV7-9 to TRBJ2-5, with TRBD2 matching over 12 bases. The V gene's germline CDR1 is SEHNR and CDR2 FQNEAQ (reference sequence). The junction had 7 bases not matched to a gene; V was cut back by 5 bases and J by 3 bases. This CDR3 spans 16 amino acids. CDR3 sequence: CASSPSLAGGKETQYF. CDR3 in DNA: TGTGCCAGCAGCCCATCGCTAGCGGGGGGGAAAGAGACCCAGTACTTC.

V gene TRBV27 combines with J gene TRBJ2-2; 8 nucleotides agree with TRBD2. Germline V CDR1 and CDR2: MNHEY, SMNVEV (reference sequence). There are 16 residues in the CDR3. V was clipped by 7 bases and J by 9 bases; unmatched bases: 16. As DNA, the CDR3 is TGTGCCAGCAAGCTAACGGGGGGGCTCGACCCTAGGGAGCTGTTTTTT. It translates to CASKLTGGLDPRELFF.

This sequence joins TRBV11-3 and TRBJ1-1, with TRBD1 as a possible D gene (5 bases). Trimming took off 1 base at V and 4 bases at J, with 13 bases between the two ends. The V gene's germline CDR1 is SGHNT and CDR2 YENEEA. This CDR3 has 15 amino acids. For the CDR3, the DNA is TGTGCCAGCAGCTTAGGTTGGAGGGGCCCCACTGAAGCTTTCTTT. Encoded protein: CASSLGWRGPTEAFF.

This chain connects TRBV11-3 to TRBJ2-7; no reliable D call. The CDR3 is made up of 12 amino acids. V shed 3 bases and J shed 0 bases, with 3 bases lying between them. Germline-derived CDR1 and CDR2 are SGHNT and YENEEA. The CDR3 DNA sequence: TGTGCCAGCAGCTTCAGCTCCTACGAGCAGTACTTC. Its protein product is CASSFSSYEQYF.